One sample yielded the 24 T cell receptor beta chains listed below, sequenced in a study of early T cells in non-severe SARS-CoV-2 infection. In TCRdb, the 5' RACE reads were re-called with MiXCR into one record per CDR3 protein. The sample lists some 98,000 distinct CDR3 sequences; more than 9.5% were seen once. The specimen was whole blood. These receptors came from an adult who was a healthcare worker with PCR-confirmed SARS-CoV-2 infection or an uninfected control (not recorded which).

This clonotype was recorded many times. The CDR3 here is CASSSRGDEQFF. CDR3 DNA: TGTGCCAGCTCGTCAAGGGGCGATGAGCAGTTCTTC. The gene calls are TRBV18 and TRBJ2-1; D may be TRBD1 (5 bases). Germline V gene sequence: CDR1 KGHSH, CDR2 LQKENI. The CDR3 spans 12 residues. Trimming stripped 6 bases from V and 8 bases from J, with 11 bases between.

This clonotype has a count of ten or more. The rearrangement uses TRBV27 and TRBJ2-1, with D hard to call. Looked up from germline, CDR1 is MNHEY and CDR2 is SMNVEV (reference sequence). The CDR3 runs to 13 residues. Trimming shortened V by 4 bases and J by 6 bases, and 10 bases separated the two germline ends. The CDR3 region is CASSSPGPNEQFF. The CDR3, as DNA: TGTGCCAGCAGTTCACCTGGACCCAATGAGCAGTTCTTC.

This clonotype was counted only a few times. The chain couples TRBV30 to TRBJ1-2; no clear D. The V and J ends lost 0 bases and 6 bases respectively, with 17 bases between them. CDR1 is GTSNPN and CDR2 is SVGIG in the germline V gene (reference sequence). The CDR3 is 15 residues long. The CDR3 coding sequence is TGTGCCTGGAGTGTTCTGAGCGCCTCCATCAATGGCTACACCTTC. This translates into CAWSVLSASINGYTF. The full variable domain, rest sourced from reference TRBV30 and TRBJ1-2, is SQTIHQWPATLVQPVGSPLSLECTVEGTSNPNLYWYRQAAGRGLQLLFYSVGIGQISSEVPQNLSASRPQDRQFILSSKKLLLSDSGFYLCAWSVLSASINGYTFGSGTRLTVV.

This clonotype was detected a few times. This chain uses TRBV20-1 with TRBJ2-5; TRBD1 might be the D (5 bases). The V and J ends lost 0 bases and 5 bases respectively, with 16 bases between them. Per germline, CDR1 DFQATT and CDR2 SNEGSKA (reference sequence). The CDR3 totals 15 residues. CDR3 in amino acids: CSARDRLVGHETQYF. Written as DNA, the CDR3 is TGCAGTGCTAGAGATCGCCTAGTGGGGCACGAGACCCAGTACTTC.

The rearrangement joins TRBV29-1 to TRBJ1-1; D gene unclear. The V gene lost 5 bases and the J gene lost 1 base, with 17 bases spanning the gap. CDR1 SQVTM and CDR2 ANQGSEA come from the germline V gene. This CDR3 has 15 residues. CDR3 sequence (DNA): TGCAGCGTTCAGGACTTGGGGAAAACGAACACTGAAGCTTTCTTT. Its translation is CSVQDLGKTNTEAFF. The whole variable domain, remainder taken from reference TRBV29-1 and TRBJ1-1, is SAVISQKPSRDICQRGTSLTIQCQVDSQVTMMFWYRQQPGQSLTLIATANQGSEATYESGFVIDKFPISRPNLTFSTLTVSNMSPEDSSIYLCSVQDLGKTNTEAFFGQGTRLTVV.

Only a few counts were recorded for this clonotype. The DNA for the CDR3 is TGTGCCAGCTCTCAAAGTAGCTCCAGTGAGCAGTTCTTC. It yields the protein CASSQSSSSEQFF. The chain is built from TRBV18 and TRBJ2-1, with D unresolved. Germline CDR1 reads KGHSH; CDR2 reads LQKENI. The length of the CDR3 is 13 residues. The ends were cut back, 6 bases at V and 9 bases at J, with 15 bases in the middle.

This chain links TRBV12-2 with TRBJ1-4; the table's D call, TRBD1, was not checked against the DNA. TRBV12-2 is a listed pseudogene. The CDR3 runs to 17 residues. The CDR3 coding sequence is TGTGCAAGTCGCTTAGAACCCCAGGGCACAACTAATGAAAAACTGTTTTTT. This translates into CASRLEPQGTTNEKLFF.

Notes on this clonotype: Just one base apart from a much larger clone, this may be a read error. The chain employs TRBV20-1 and TRBJ2-1; a weak D match, TRBD2 (5 bases). The CDR3 is made up of 14 amino acids. CDR1 and CDR2 from the germline V gene are DFQATT and SNEGSKA (reference sequence). CDR3 DNA: TGCAGTACTAGTCCGGGAAATGGGTACAATGAGCAGTTCTTC. Its translation: CSTSPGNGYNEQFF.

The DNA for the CDR3 is TGCAGTGCCTTGACCCTCTATGGCTACACCTTC. It specifies CSALTLYGYTF. This sequence joins TRBV20-1 and TRBJ1-2; D is ambiguous. There are 11 residues in the CDR3. Deletions cut 6 bases from V and 4 bases from J, with 9 bases between. Germline assignment: CDR1 DFQATT and CDR2 SNEGSKA (reference sequence).

DNA of the CDR3: TGCAGCGTTGTCGACAATGAGCAGTTCTTC. This sequence encodes CSVVDNEQFF. The chain employs TRBV29-1 and TRBJ2-1; D unresolved. CDR1 SQVTM and CDR2 ANQGSEA come from the germline V gene. This CDR3 comprises 10 residues. V shed 4 bases and J shed 5 bases, with 3 bases lying between them.

The chain joins TRBV12-3 or TRBV12-4 to TRBJ2-6; D is uncertain. The V gene lost 11 bases and the J gene lost 0 bases, with 8 bases spanning the gap. CDR3 length: 13 residues. The CDR3 here is CAAFFSGANVLTF. As DNA, the CDR3 is TGTGCCGCTTTCTTCTCTGGGGCCAACGTCCTGACTTTC.

Only a few counts were recorded for this clonotype. V and J are TRBV6-6 and TRBJ1-3; D is unclear. CDR3 length equals 15 residues. CDR1 MNHNY and CDR2 SVGAGI come from the germline V gene (reference sequence). Trimming cost V 4 bases and J 0 bases, with 10 bases left between them. CDR3 residues: CASSSATSSGNTIYF. The CDR3 DNA is TGTGCCAGCAGTTCGGCTACGAGCTCTGGAAACACCATATATTTT.

This clonotype was counted many times. The rearrangement joins TRBV20-1 to TRBJ2-3, with 13 nucleotides matching TRBD2. From germline, CDR1 is DFQATT and CDR2 SNEGSKA (reference sequence). V trimming: 6 bases; J trimming: 3 bases; junction bases outside the gene matches: 3. The CDR3 spans 14 residues. The CDR3, as DNA: TGCAGTGCAAAGACTAGCGGGGGGACAGATACGCAGTATTTT. It encodes CSAKTSGGTDTQYF.

In its sample, this clonotype was seen a few times. The chain couples TRBV7-9 to TRBJ1-1; D remains ambiguous. V gave up 3 bases and J gave up 2 bases, with 10 bases separating them. Germline CDR1 SEHNR, CDR2 FQNEAQ (reference sequence). The CDR3 has 14 residues. CDR3 sequence reads: CASSFWTDNTEAFF. The CDR3 nucleotides read TGTGCCAGCAGCTTTTGGACGGATAACACTGAAGCTTTCTTT. Based on the CDR3 plus reference TRBV7-9 and TRBJ1-1, the full variable domain is DTGVSQNPRHKITKRGQNVTFRCDPISEHNRLYWYRQTLGQGPEFLTYFQNEAQLEKSRLLSDRFSAERPKGSFSTLEIQRTEQGDSAMYLCASSFWTDNTEAFFGQGTRLTVV.

The table lists this clonotype with a few counts. DNA for the CDR3: TGTGCCAGCAGCTTAGGAGTAGCGAGCACAGATACGCAGTATTTT. It specifies CASSLGVASTDTQYF. The chain couples TRBV11-2 to TRBJ2-3; D is perhaps TRBD2 (5 bases). Looked up from germline, CDR1 is SGHAT and CDR2 is FQNNGV. This CDR3 has 15 residues. The V gene lost 1 base and the J gene lost 0 bases, with 8 bases spanning the gap.

This clonotype was found a few times. The J gene is TRBJ1-2, the V gene TRBV7-9; TRBD1 aligns across 8 bases. CDR1 is SEHNR, CDR2 FQNEAQ, per germline (reference sequence). The V gene end was trimmed by 5 bases and the J gene end by 4 bases; junction bases not matched to a gene: 6. The length of the CDR3 is 14 residues. The CDR3 sequence is CASSPGTGGYGYTF. Written as DNA, the CDR3 is TGTGCCAGCAGCCCAGGGACAGGTGGCTATGGCTACACCTTC.

There are a few counts of this clonotype. The chain recombines TRBV28 with TRBJ2-1; 7 bases align to TRBD1. The CDR3 has 15 residues. After removal of 4 bases from V and 2 bases from J, the junction contained 5 bases not matched to a gene. Germline-derived CDR1 and CDR2 are MDHEN and SYDVKM. CDR3 in DNA: TGTGCCAGCAGTTCACAGGGGTGGACCTACAATGAGCAGTTCTTC. This codes for CASSSQGWTYNEQFF.

This chain connects TRBV5-1 to TRBJ2-7; weak D call: TRBD1 (6 bases). Germline CDR1 is SGHRS and CDR2 is YFSETQ. Between the trimmed V and J ends, which lost 7 bases and 3 bases, there was a span of 14 bases. The CDR3 is 13 residues long. CDR3 DNA sequence: TGCGCCAGCGGCCGGGACACCGGCTACGAGCAGTACTTC. Amino acid sequence: CASGRDTGYEQYF.

This clonotype has only a few counts. The rearrangement joins TRBV4-2 to TRBJ1-2; tentative D call: TRBD1 (5 bases). The V and J ends lost 0 bases and 5 bases respectively, with 13 bases between them. Per the germline V gene, CDR1 is LGHNA and CDR2 is YNFKEQ. This CDR3 has 15 residues. CDR3 sequence (DNA): TGTGCCAGCAGCCAAGAGGGACCGTCACTGTATGGCTACACCTTC. It encodes CASSQEGPSLYGYTF.

This clonotype was seen a handful of times. Here the CDR3 reads CASSSANGMVETQYF. In DNA, the CDR3 is TGTGCCAGCAGCTCTGCAAACGGGATGGTTGAGACCCAGTACTTC. The chain carries TRBV11-2 and TRBJ2-5; D might be TRBD2 (5 bases). This CDR3 has 15 amino acids. V was pared by 4 bases and J by 5 bases, with 17 bases between. Germline lookup yields CDR1 SGHAT and CDR2 FQNNGV.

This clonotype was picked up many times. The V call is TRBV4-1, the J call TRBJ1-2; D is undetermined. The CDR3 length is 11 residues. The V gene's germline CDR1 is MGHRA and CDR2 YSYEKL. Trimming shortened V by 6 bases and J by 6 bases, and 8 bases separated the two germline ends. CDR3 coding DNA: TGCGCCAGCAGTTCTGACGATGGCTACACCTTC. Translating it yields CASSSDDGYTF.

This clonotype was counted a few times. CDR3 in amino acids: CASHPRNTEAFF. CDR3 nucleotide sequence: TGTGCCTCACATCCCCGGAACACTGAAGCTTTCTTT. The chain links TRBV5-4 to TRBJ1-1, with unresolved D. V lost 10 bases and J 1 base, leaving 11 bases between the germline ends. Germline V gives CDR1 SGHNT, CDR2 YYREEE (reference sequence). The CDR3 length is 12 residues.

CDR3 in amino acids: CASSFRVGTDTQYF. Here the CDR3 DNA reads TGTGCCAGCAGCTTCAGGGTAGGCACAGATACGCAGTATTTT. V is TRBV5-4 and J is TRBJ2-3; maybe TRBD1 (5 bases). The CDR3 contains 14 residues. Trimming pared 2 bases from V and 1 base from J, leaving 8 bases between. Germline V gene lookup returns CDR1 SGHNT and CDR2 YYREEE (reference sequence).

The chain combines TRBV29-1 with TRBJ2-3; 8 nucleotides align to TRBD1. The CDR3 runs to 16 residues. The V segment lost 7 bases and the J segment 3 bases; nucleotides outside the gene matches: 15. Germline values: CDR1 SQVTM, CDR2 ANQGSEA. Written as DNA, the CDR3 is TGCAGCGATACTGCCCGATCAGGGGGCCGTACAGATACGCAGTATTTT. Protein: CSDTARSGGRTDTQYF.